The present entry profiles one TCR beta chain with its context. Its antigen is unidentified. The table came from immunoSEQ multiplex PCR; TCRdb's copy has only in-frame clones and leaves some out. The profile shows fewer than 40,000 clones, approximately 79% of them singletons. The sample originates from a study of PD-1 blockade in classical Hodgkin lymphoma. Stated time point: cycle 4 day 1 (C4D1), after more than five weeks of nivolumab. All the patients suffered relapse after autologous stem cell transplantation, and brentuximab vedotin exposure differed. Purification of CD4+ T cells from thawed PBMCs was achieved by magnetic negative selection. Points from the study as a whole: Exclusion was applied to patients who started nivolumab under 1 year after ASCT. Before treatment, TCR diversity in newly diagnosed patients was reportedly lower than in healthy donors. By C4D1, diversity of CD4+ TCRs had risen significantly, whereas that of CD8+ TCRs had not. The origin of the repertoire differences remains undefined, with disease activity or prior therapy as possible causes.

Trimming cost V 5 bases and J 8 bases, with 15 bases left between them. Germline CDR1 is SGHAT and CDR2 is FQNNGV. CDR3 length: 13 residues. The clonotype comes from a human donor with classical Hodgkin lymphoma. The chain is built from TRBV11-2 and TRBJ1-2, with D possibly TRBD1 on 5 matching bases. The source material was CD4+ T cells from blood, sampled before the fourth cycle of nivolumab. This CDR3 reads CASSPGAWGGYTF. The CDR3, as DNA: TGTGCCAGCAGCCCCGGGGCCTGGGGAGGCTACACCTTC.